Following are 30 T cell receptor beta chains from one sample sequenced in a study of vaccination and CD4 T cells after COVID-19. Time point in this sample: late sampling 161 to 241 days after vaccination in three convalescent patients. Using its own MiXCR run on the PCR reads, TCRdb lists one record per CDR3 protein. Of some 28,000 distinct CDR3 sequences listed, about 50% were seen once; the top ten hold under 6.5%. This specimen consisted of CD4+ T cells from blood, obtained about 7 months after SARS-CoV-2 vaccination. Receptor source: a human donor who had recovered from COVID-19.

This clonotype was seen a handful of times. This chain links TRBV28 with TRBJ2-1; a possible D gene is TRBD1 (5 bases). Germline lookup yields CDR1 MDHEN and CDR2 SYDVKM. CDR3 length equals 15 residues. Trimming shortened V by 1 base and J by 6 bases, and 13 bases separated the two germline ends. The CDR3 spells CASSLSINQGNEQFF. The CDR3 DNA sequence: TGTGCCAGCAGTTTATCCATCAATCAGGGCAATGAGCAGTTCTTC.

The J gene is TRBJ1-1, the V gene TRBV7-9, with 8 bases aligning to TRBD1. The CDR3 runs to 15 residues. Germline V gene lookup returns CDR1 SEHNR and CDR2 FQNEAQ (reference sequence). V lost 4 bases and J lost 1; bases outside the gene matches: 5. CDR3 loop: CASSYPGGANTEAFF. The CDR3 bases are TGTGCCAGCAGCTACCCAGGGGGCGCGAACACTGAAGCTTTCTTT.

V is TRBV20-1 and J is TRBJ2-3; tentatively, D is TRBD1 (6 bases). The CDR3 sequence is 13 residues long. The germline CDR1 and CDR2 sequences are DFQATT and SNEGSKA (reference sequence). V lost 5 bases and J 2 bases, leaving 11 bases between the germline ends. CDR3 sequence reads: CSAETGTTDTQYF. CDR3 coding DNA: TGCAGTGCTGAGACAGGCACCACAGATACGCAGTATTTT.

The CDR3 coding sequence is TGTGCCAGCAGTTACTACGGGGGCACTGAAGCTTTCTTT. Residues: CASSYYGGTEAFF. The chain combines TRBV6-5 with TRBJ1-1; a weak D match, TRBD1 (5 bases). Germline lookup yields CDR1 MNHEY and CDR2 SVGAGI. Trimming pared 1 base from V and 4 bases from J, leaving 7 bases between. The CDR3 covers 13 residues.

V usage is TRBV20-1 and J usage is TRBJ2-7; 10 bases agree with TRBD2. CDR1 DFQATT and CDR2 SNEGSKA come from the germline V gene (reference sequence). The junction had 3 bases not matched to a gene; V was cut back by 1 base and J by 3 bases. This CDR3 has 14 amino acids. CDR3 loop: CSARVTSGVYEQYF. Written as DNA, the CDR3 is TGCAGTGCTAGAGTAACTAGCGGGGTCTACGAGCAGTACTTC.

The chain combines TRBV28 with TRBJ2-3; no reliable D call. CDR3 size: 13 residues. V lost 10 bases and J lost 4, with 15 bases in between. The germline V gene encodes CDR1 MDHEN and CDR2 SYDVKM. The CDR3 region is CATRKGNADTQYF. The CDR3 nucleotides are TGTGCCACCCGAAAAGGGAACGCAGATACGCAGTATTTT.

The chain has TRBV20-1 and TRBJ2-3, with TRBD2 as a possible D gene (6 bases). Germline assignment: CDR1 DFQATT and CDR2 SNEGSKA (reference sequence). With 4 bases removed from V and 2 bases from J, the gap between germline ends came to 10 bases. The CDR3 sequence is 13 residues long. CDR3 residues: CSATRTNTDTQYF. The CDR3 DNA sequence: TGCAGTGCTACAAGGACTAACACAGATACGCAGTATTTT.

Only a few counts were recorded for this clonotype. This chain uses TRBV24-1 with TRBJ2-1; 8 bases map to TRBD2. Trimming took 5 bases from V and 7 from J; bases not matched to a gene: 6. The CDR3 runs 14 residues. The germline CDR1 and CDR2 sequences are KGHDR and SFDVKD. The CDR3 reads CATSGRTSPNEQFF. The CDR3 region has the DNA TGTGCCACCAGTGGCCGGACTAGCCCTAATGAGCAGTTCTTC.

This chain connects TRBV10-3 to TRBJ2-1, with D uncertain. The CDR3 is 15 amino acids. Deletions cut 5 bases from V and 4 bases from J, with 15 bases between. The germline gives CDR1 ENHRY, CDR2 SYGVKD. The CDR3 nucleotides are TGTGCCATCAGTTACCTCCCGGACCTATACAATGAGCAGTTCTTC. Translating gives CAISYLPDLYNEQFF.

V usage is TRBV6-1 and J usage is TRBJ1-6; no definite D call. Germline CDR1 MNHNS, CDR2 SASEGT. The CDR3 contains 15 residues. The germline V and J ends were trimmed by 1 base and 9 bases, with 13 bases remaining between them. The CDR3 DNA reads as TGTGCCAGCAGTGAAGGTGCCGCTGGAGGTTCACCCCTCCACTTT. Its translation is CASSEGAAGGSPLHF.

The chain recombines TRBV6-4 with TRBJ2-3, with a possible D match to TRBD2 (5 bases). Between the trimmed V and J ends, which lost 3 bases and 5 bases, there was a span of 12 bases. CDR3 length equals 14 residues. CDR1 and CDR2 from the germline V gene are MRHNA and SNTAGT. For the CDR3, the DNA is TGTGCCAGCAGTGAGGGAAGCGGAGGAGATACGCAGTATTTT. Its protein is CASSEGSGGDTQYF.

The chain recombines TRBV4-1 with TRBJ2-1; D is perhaps TRBD1 or TRBD2 (5 bases each). The CDR3 sequence is 12 residues long. CDR1 and CDR2 from the germline V gene are MGHRA and YSYEKL. V was shortened by 4 bases and J by 10 bases, with 11 bases between the two germline ends. CDR3 DNA sequence: TGCGCCAGCAGCCGGATGGGGGACGAGCAGTTCTTC. Protein: CASSRMGDEQFF.

V is TRBV28 and J is TRBJ2-2; D remains unclear. V lost 3 bases, J lost 6 bases, and 2 bases lay in between. Germline lookup yields CDR1 MDHEN and CDR2 SYDVKM. The length of the CDR3 is 11 residues. The DNA of the CDR3 is TGTGCCAGCAGTTTGGCCGGGGAGCTGTTTTTT. Translated, it gives CASSLAGELFF.

This clonotype was counted a few times. The V gene is TRBV25-1, the J gene TRBJ2-1; D is perhaps TRBD2 (7 bases). V was pared by 1 base and J by 6 bases, with 16 bases between. The CDR3 extends over 16 amino acids. The germline V gene has CDR1 MGHDK and CDR2 SYGVNS. The CDR3 loop reads CASSELGRGDRNEQFF. CDR3 DNA sequence: TGTGCCAGCAGTGAATTGGGGAGGGGGGACCGCAATGAGCAGTTCTTC. The full variable domain, its missing parts supplied by reference TRBV25-1 and TRBJ2-1, is EADIYQTPRYLVIGTGKKITLECSQTMGHDKMYWYQQDPGMELHLIHYSYGVNSTEKGDLSSESTVSRIRTEHFPLTLESARPSHTSQYLCASSELGRGDRNEQFFGPGTRLTVL.

This sequence joins TRBV10-3 and TRBJ2-7; no firm D call. The CDR3 covers 12 residues. V was clipped by 0 bases and J by 6 bases, with 6 bases between them. CDR1 and CDR2 (germline): ENHRY, SYGVKD. The CDR3 bases are TGTGCCATCAGTGAGTCATGGGGCGAGCAGTACTTC. This sequence encodes CAISESWGEQYF.

This clonotype turned up a few times. The chain joins TRBV2 to TRBJ2-7; D gene uncertain. This CDR3 has 14 residues. Germline lookup yields CDR1 SNHLY and CDR2 FYNNEI. The ends were cut back, 4 bases at V and 2 bases at J, with 12 bases in the middle. CDR3 sequence reads: CASSAFGYAYEQYF. DNA for the CDR3: TGTGCCAGCAGTGCGTTTGGGTATGCCTACGAGCAGTACTTC.

Here the CDR3 reads CASSAMTVNTEAFF. The CDR3 DNA reads TGTGCCAGCAGTGCTATGACAGTTAACACTGAAGCTTTCTTT. This chain connects TRBV2 to TRBJ1-1; possible D gene TRBD1, 5 bases. With 4 bases removed from V and 2 bases from J, the gap between germline ends came to 11 bases. The CDR3 consists of 14 residues. Germline V CDR1 and CDR2: SNHLY, FYNNEI. The full variable domain, completed using reference TRBV2 and TRBJ1-1, is EPEVTQTPSHQVTQMGQEVILRCVPISNHLYFYWYRQILGQKVEFLVSFYNNEISEKSEIFDDQFSVERPDGSNFTLKIRSTKLEDSAMYFCASSAMTVNTEAFFGQGTRLTVV.

The chain is built from TRBV19 and TRBJ1-5; no reliable D call. Germline V gene lookup returns CDR1 LNHDA and CDR2 SQIVND (reference sequence). The CDR3 totals 15 residues. V was clipped by 3 bases and J by 0 bases, with 9 bases between them. In DNA, the CDR3 is TGTGCCAGTAGTATGAGTCTGTATAGCAATCAGCCCCAGCATTTT. Protein product: CASSMSLYSNQPQHF.

The gene calls are TRBV7-6 and TRBJ2-7; 7 nucleotides align to TRBD1. The CDR3 spans 15 residues. V was pared by 6 bases and J by 4 bases, with 12 bases of the junction left unmatched. The germline V gene has CDR1 SGHVS and CDR2 FNYEAQ. The CDR3 loop reads CASSSDREGEYEQYF. The CDR3, as DNA: TGTGCCAGCAGTTCCGACAGGGAAGGGGAATACGAGCAGTACTTC.

The chain carries TRBV7-2 and TRBJ2-7, with D uncertain. Trimming took 2 bases from V and 5 from J, leaving 7 bases between them. The CDR3 extends over 12 amino acids. CDR1 and CDR2 (germline): SGHTA, FQGNSA. This CDR3 reads CASSLTDHEQYF. In DNA, the CDR3 is TGTGCCAGCAGCTTAACGGACCACGAGCAGTACTTC.

V is TRBV27 and J is TRBJ2-1; D unclear. The germline V gene has CDR1 MNHEY and CDR2 SMNVEV (reference sequence). This CDR3 has 12 amino acids. V lost 6 bases to trimming and J lost 2 bases, with 5 bases between them. DNA of the CDR3: TGTGCCAGCAGACACCCCTACAATGAGCAGTTCTTC. Protein product: CASRHPYNEQFF.

V and J are TRBV25-1 and TRBJ2-5; D gene uncertain. V dropped 5 bases and J dropped 2 bases, with 6 bases sitting between them. Germline-derived CDR1 and CDR2 are MGHDK and SYGVNS. CDR3 size: 12 residues. As DNA, the CDR3 is TGTGCCAGCAGTACCTTACAAGAGACCCAGTACTTC. As protein: CASSTLQETQYF.

This clonotype was seen a few times. The rearrangement links TRBV6-1 to TRBJ1-6; no reliable D call. Germline loops: CDR1 MNHNS, CDR2 SASEGT. Trimming left V 3 bases short and J 7 bases short, with 13 bases between. This CDR3 spans 15 amino acids. CDR3 sequence (DNA): TGTGCCAGCAGTGAGGGTCCAGAGTTCAATTCACCCCTCCACTTT. Translated: CASSEGPEFNSPLHF.

The V and J genes are TRBV12-3 or TRBV12-4 and TRBJ2-5, with TRBD2 identical over 7 bases. This CDR3 is built from 11 residues. Trimming at V came to 8 bases and at J to 7 bases, leaving 4 bases not matched to a gene. CDR3: CASGREVTQYF. As DNA, the CDR3 is TGTGCCAGCGGTCGGGAGGTGACCCAGTACTTC.

The rearrangement uses TRBV28 and TRBJ1-2; D is possibly TRBD1 (6 bases). The CDR3 is made up of 14 amino acids. V shed 7 bases and J shed 2 bases, with 14 bases lying between them. From germline, CDR1 is MDHEN and CDR2 SYDVKM. The chain's CDR3 is CASKLGGINYGYTF. The CDR3 nucleotides read TGTGCCAGCAAATTAGGGGGGATAAACTATGGCTACACCTTC.

The chain joins TRBV7-9 to TRBJ2-7, with D possibly TRBD1 on 5 matching bases. CDR1 SEHNR and CDR2 FQNEAQ come from the germline V gene (reference sequence). V was trimmed by 2 bases and J by 7 bases, leaving 21 bases between them. The CDR3 is 16 amino acids. In DNA, the CDR3 is TGTGCCAGCAGCTTAAGTTTTGGGGCCTCTACGCGGGAGCAGTACTTC. It yields the protein CASSLSFGASTREQYF.

This clonotype has a handful of counts. The rearrangement joins TRBV7-6 to TRBJ2-1; no firm D call. Germline lookup yields CDR1 SGHVS and CDR2 FNYEAQ. Trimming took off 1 base at V and 3 bases at J, with 16 bases between the two ends. The CDR3 contains 17 residues. The CDR3 region is CASSLGPPDPRYNEQFF. The CDR3 DNA reads as TGTGCCAGCAGCTTAGGGCCCCCGGACCCACGCTACAATGAGCAGTTCTTC.

V and J are TRBV18 and TRBJ1-1; TRBD1 is a possible D gene (6 bases). CDR1 and CDR2 from the germline V gene are KGHSH and LQKENI. The CDR3 is made up of 15 amino acids. V was clipped by 3 bases and J by 5 bases, with 16 bases between them. CDR3: CASSPRVTRGTEAFF. In DNA, the CDR3 is TGTGCCAGCTCACCCAGGGTGACAAGGGGGACTGAAGCTTTCTTT. Combining the CDR3 with reference TRBV18 and TRBJ1-1 gives the whole variable domain NAGVMQNPRHLVRRRGQEARLRCSPMKGHSHVYWYRQLPEEGLKFMVYLQKENIIDESGMPKERFSAEFPKEGPSILRIQQVVRGDSAAYFCASSPRVTRGTEAFFGQGTRLTVV.

The genes are TRBV27 and TRBJ2-7; TRBD2 aligns across 13 bases. The CDR3 sequence is 16 residues long. Germline assignment: CDR1 MNHEY and CDR2 SMNVEV (reference sequence). The ends lost 5 bases at V and 3 bases at J; junction bases unmatched: 7. For the CDR3, the DNA is TGTGCCAGCAGTCCGGGACTAGCGGGATCAATCTACGAGCAGTACTTC. Protein product: CASSPGLAGSIYEQYF.

This clonotype came up a few times. J is TRBJ2-1 and V is TRBV20-1; TRBD1 might be the D (6 bases). This CDR3 contains 11 residues. Trimming removed 4 bases at V and 15 bases at J, with 16 bases between. CDR1 and CDR2 from the germline V gene are DFQATT and SNEGSKA (reference sequence). The CDR3 reads CSAKDRSLRFF. In DNA form, the CDR3 reads TGCAGTGCTAAAGACAGGTCTCTACGGTTCTTC.